This T cell receptor (beta chain) stems from a study of T cell responses to AZD1222 COVID-19 vaccine (dated by TCRdb to about 2021). Regarding the study in general: Because spike-specific TCR depth and breadth did not differ between the two schedules, AZD1222 recipients who got a second dose at roughly 4 weeks were pooled with those who got a second dose at roughly 12 weeks. TCR sequencing covered some 250 trial participants: 200 to 210 given two doses of AZD1222 and approximately 26 given two doses of MenACWY control vaccine. Trial participants were enrolled by age into subgroups of 18-55, 56-69 and 70-plus years, and 148, 28 and 57 TCR-sequenced participants, respectively, were included in these subgroups.

The CDR3, from cysteine to phenylalanine, totals 16 residues. The sequence is cut down to CDR3 DNA, 48 bases in frame from base 1. CDR1 and CDR2 were assigned from the germline V gene (reference sequence) as LNHDA and SQIVND. Relative to germline, V is missing 6 bases and J is missing 4 bases, with 8 bases of the junction outside any gene match. Sample time point, as interpreted from the label and publication: baseline before first vaccination. Samples from vaccinated people were obtained from the UK trials COV001 and COV002, which included a single-blind randomized controlled phase 2/3 trial of AZD1222 (ChAdOx1 nCoV-19) in healthy adults. For TCRbeta chain sequencing, PBMC samples were collected from trial participants at day 0 and at day 28 after the second dose. Broader findings and caveats from the paper: Because no samples from the day 14 peak response were available, repertoires could be characterized only after the peak T cell response. The vaccine-associated CD4 TCRs covered the entire spike protein, and the dominant responses fell in regions 160-218 and 743-854. The 56-69-year group was small, and its depth increase did not reach significance, likely because of low power. A significant rise in spike-specific TCR breadth and depth was observed after two AZD1222 doses relative to day 0 and relative to MenACWY recipients. Participants were mostly white British, with more females than males. The authors suggested clonal diversity may have been underestimated. Conclusions about previously exposed vaccinees are limited, since just six AZD1222 recipients were seropositive for SARS-CoV-2 at baseline. Reportedly, close to half of the unique spike-specific TCRs recognized epitopes lying outside the regions that are mutated in the B.1.351 and B.1.1.7 variants.

The CDR3 regions of human TCRbeta chains were analyzed by immunosequencing. In the source study's methods: Repertoire TCRs were matched against a reference library of SARS-CoV-2-specific TCRs generated with the MIRA antigen-specificity platform. Breadth was defined as the fraction of unique TCRs that were SARS-CoV-2-associated, and depth was defined as the fraction of total T cells that were SARS-CoV-2-associated. Using the MIRA data, each spike-specific TCR was mapped to the spike region that the TCR reacts to and placed in a CD4 or CD8 class. Log10-transformed breadth and depth values were compared by one-way ANOVA with Sidak's multiple comparisons tests. Here the immuneACCESS table is served through TCRdb, limited to in-frame sequences with V and J called. Missing clones are a known gap in these copies; in checked studies unresolved V genes cover under half, and the rest lacks a known reason. The V and J calls and clone size are taken from that table; D and trimming were inferred from the DNA. In this sample the table shows fewer than 110,000 clones, 90% of which occur a single time. The leading ten clones occupy 1% to 1.5% of the sample.

In the case of this clone: Its antigen is not yet known. It has no much larger one-base neighbor in the sample; base qualities were not kept.

The chain is made from TRBV19 and TRBJ2-1; 11 bases in the middle match TRBD2. The source material was peripheral blood, sampled on day 0 of AZD1222 vaccination. This sequence was found in an adult in good health. The CDR3 in this case is CASRPTSGGIYNEQFF. The DNA is as follows: TGTGCCAGTAGACCCACTAGCGGGGGCATATACAATGAGCAGTTCTTC.